Listed below are T cell receptor beta chains from one sample, sequenced in a study of T cells in Graves' hyperthyroidism and ophthalmopathy. From the multiplex PCR reads, TCRdb called clonotypes with MiXCR, one entry per CDR3 protein. The sample holds under 350,000 distinct CDR3 sequences, roughly an eighth seen once. Sequenced material: blood. These receptors all come from a woman in her 40s with Graves' ophthalmopathy. CDR3s include the opening cysteine and the closing phenylalanine or tryptophan. Fields, in order: J gene, V gene, D gene, clone size, CDR3 length, CDR3 protein, CDR3 DNA. The D gene is left open where the match is weak. Size tells how often a clone was seen (once, few, many) or the class of an expanded clone, and some rows leave it out.

J gene: TRBJ2-7; V gene: TRBV28; D gene: TRBD2; clone size: many; CDR3 length: 16; CDR3 protein: CASSFTLADLSYEQYF; CDR3 DNA: TGTGCCAGCAGTTTCACCCTAGCGGACCTCTCCTACGAGCAGTACTTC
J gene: TRBJ2-1; V gene: TRBV11-3; D gene: .; clone size: many; CDR3 length: 14; CDR3 protein: CASSQGGVYNEQFF; CDR3 DNA: TGTGCCAGCAGCCAGGGGGGTGTCTACAATGAGCAGTTCTTC
J gene: TRBJ2-7; V gene: TRBV4-1; D gene: .; clone size: many; CDR3 length: 13; CDR3 protein: CASSQVGGYEQYF; CDR3 DNA: TGCGCCAGCAGCCAAGTTGGGGGCTACGAGCAGTACTTC
J gene: TRBJ2-3; V gene: TRBV15; D gene: .; clone size: many; CDR3 length: 17; CDR3 protein: CATSREPAEEVTDTQYF; CDR3 DNA: TGTGCCACCAGCAGAGAACCTGCCGAGGAGGTGACAGATACGCAGTATTTT
J gene: TRBJ1-1; V gene: TRBV29-1; D gene: .; clone size: many; CDR3 length: 14; CDR3 protein: CSVRTGGTHTEAFF; CDR3 DNA: TGCAGCGTTAGGACGGGGGGGACGCACACTGAAGCTTTCTTT
J gene: TRBJ1-2; V gene: TRBV27; D gene: .; clone size: many; CDR3 length: 14; CDR3 protein: CASSLGPRGSGYTF; CDR3 DNA: TGTGCCAGCAGCCTGGGACCAAGGGGGTCCGGCTACACCTTC
J gene: TRBJ2-7; V gene: TRBV30; D gene: .; clone size: once; CDR3 length: 12; CDR3 protein: CAWGAGTQEQYF; CDR3 DNA: TGTGCCTGGGGGGCAGGGACCCAAGAGCAGTACTTC
J gene: TRBJ2-1; V gene: TRBV11-3; D gene: .; clone size: many; CDR3 length: 14; CDR3 protein: CASSLSRMGNEQFF; CDR3 DNA: TGTGCCAGCAGCTTAAGTCGTATGGGGAATGAGCAGTTCTTC
J gene: TRBJ1-2; V gene: TRBV6-1; D gene: .; clone size: few; CDR3 length: 13; CDR3 protein: CASRNQGREGYTF; CDR3 DNA: TGTGCCAGCAGGAACCAGGGGAGGGAAGGCTACACCTTC
J gene: TRBJ2-2; V gene: TRBV6-1; D gene: .; clone size: many; CDR3 length: 14; CDR3 protein: CASSEAARTGELFF; CDR3 DNA: TGTGCCAGCAGTGAAGCGGCACGCACCGGGGAGCTGTTTTTT
J gene: TRBJ1-1; V gene: TRBV28; D gene: TRBD1; clone size: .; CDR3 length: 15; CDR3 protein: CASSFSPGTGGGAFF; CDR3 DNA: TGTGCCAGCAGTTTCTCCCCTGGGACAGGCGGGGGAGCTTTCTTT
J gene: TRBJ1-5; V gene: TRBV27; D gene: .; clone size: many; CDR3 length: 13; CDR3 protein: CASSTRRDQPQHF; CDR3 DNA: TGTGCCAGCAGTACCCGCAGGGATCAGCCCCAGCATTTT
J gene: TRBJ2-5; V gene: TRBV20-1; D gene: TRBD1; clone size: many; CDR3 length: 16; CDR3 protein: CSAPNLLGTGKETQYF; CDR3 DNA: TGCAGTGCCCCGAACCTCCTTGGGACAGGCAAAGAGACCCAGTACTTC